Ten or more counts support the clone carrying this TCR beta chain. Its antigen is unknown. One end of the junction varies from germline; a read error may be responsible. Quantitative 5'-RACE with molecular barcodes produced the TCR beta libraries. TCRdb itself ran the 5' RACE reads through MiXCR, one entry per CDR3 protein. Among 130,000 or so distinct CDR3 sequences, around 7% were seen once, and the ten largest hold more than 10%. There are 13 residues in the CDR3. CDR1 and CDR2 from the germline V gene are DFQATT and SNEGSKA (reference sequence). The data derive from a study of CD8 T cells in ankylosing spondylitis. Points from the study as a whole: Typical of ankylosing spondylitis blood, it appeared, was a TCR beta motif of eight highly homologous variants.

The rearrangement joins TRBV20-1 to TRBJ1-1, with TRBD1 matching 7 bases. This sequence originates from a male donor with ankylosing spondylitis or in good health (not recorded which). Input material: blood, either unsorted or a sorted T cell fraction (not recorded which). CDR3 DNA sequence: TGCAGTTCTAGGGGGCGCTTGGACACTGAAGCTTTCTTT. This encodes CSSRGRLDTEAFF.